The TCR beta chain under discussion was sequenced for a study of regulatory T cells in long-lasting Graves disease. For the study at large: Graves' disease counted as persistent after over 5 years of antithyroid drugs with positive TSH receptor antibodies.

Relying on iRepertoire HTBI primers and Arm-PCR of CDR3 regions, the team built TCR beta libraries. TCRdb reanalysed the multiplex PCR reads using MiXCR and keeps one entry per CDR3 protein. The sample shows 600,000 to 800,000 distinct CDR3 sequences, 25% to 35% of them seen only once. The time point here: persistent/refractory GD, antithyroid drugs over 5 years with positive TRAb. PBMC-derived RNA was used for the TCR library. A peripheral blood sample, 8 to 10 milliliters in volume, was drawn into EDTA tubes. This clonotype was counted between two and nine times. No antigen is known for it. Notes on the study in general: Only peripheral blood was studied, not thyroid tissue. When disease was persistent, TRBV28, TRBJ1-2 and TRBJ2-5 were the favored segments.

Unmatched junction bases numbered 12, after V lost 6 bases and J lost 6 bases. This CDR3 has 16 residues. CDR1 is LGHDT and CDR2 is YNNKEL in the germline V gene (reference sequence). The rearrangement joins TRBV3-1 to TRBJ1-1, with 11 bases that match TRBD1. The starting material was peripheral blood mononuclear cells (PBMCs), obtained when the disease was refractory, from a patient treated with antithyroid drugs. This receptor was obtained from a female donor with Graves disease. This chain's CDR3 is CASSPRDRGGRAEAFF. Here the CDR3 DNA reads TGTGCCAGCAGTCCTCGGGACAGGGGGGGGAGAGCTGAAGCTTTCTTT. Drawing the rest from reference TRBV3-1 and TRBJ1-1, the complete variable domain is DTAVSQTPKYLVTQMGNDKSIKCEQNLGHDTMYWYKQDSKKFLKIMFSYNNKELIINETVPNRFSPKSPDKAHLNLHINSLELGDSAVYFCASSPRDRGGRAEAFFGQGTRLTVV.